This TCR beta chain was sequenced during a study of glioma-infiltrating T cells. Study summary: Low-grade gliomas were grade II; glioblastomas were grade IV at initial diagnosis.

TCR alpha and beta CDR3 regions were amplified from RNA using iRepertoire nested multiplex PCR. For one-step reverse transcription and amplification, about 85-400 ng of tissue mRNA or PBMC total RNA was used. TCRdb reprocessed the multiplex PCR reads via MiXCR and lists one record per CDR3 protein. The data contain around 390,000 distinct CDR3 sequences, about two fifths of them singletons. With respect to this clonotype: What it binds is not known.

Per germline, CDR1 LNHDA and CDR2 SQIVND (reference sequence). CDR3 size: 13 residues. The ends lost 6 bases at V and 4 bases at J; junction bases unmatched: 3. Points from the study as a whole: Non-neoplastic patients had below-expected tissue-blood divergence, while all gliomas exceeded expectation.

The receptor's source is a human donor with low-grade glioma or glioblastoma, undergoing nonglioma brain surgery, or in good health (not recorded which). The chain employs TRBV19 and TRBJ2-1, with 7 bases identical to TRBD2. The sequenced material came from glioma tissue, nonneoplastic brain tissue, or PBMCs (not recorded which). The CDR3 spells CASREGLYNEQFF. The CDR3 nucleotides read TGTGCCAGTAGGGAGGGACTATACAATGAGCAGTTCTTC.